These 27 T cell receptor beta chains came from one sample sequenced in a study of early T cells in non-severe SARS-CoV-2 infection. MiXCR, run by TCRdb on the 5' RACE reads, gives a single entry per CDR3 protein. This sample carries about 85,000 distinct CDR3 sequences, approximately 15% of them seen once, and the ten largest clones take 6.5% to 8.5%. Sample: whole blood. The receptors originated from an adult who was a healthcare worker with PCR-confirmed SARS-CoV-2 infection or an uninfected control (not recorded which).

This clonotype was found a few times. This chain connects TRBV5-1 to TRBJ1-4; 7 bases align to TRBD1. CDR1 is SGHRS, CDR2 YFSETQ, per germline. V lost 0 bases and J lost 4; bases outside the gene matches: 3. The CDR3 has 15 amino acids. The CDR3 DNA is TGCGCCAGCAGCTTGGCGGGACAGTATAATGAAAAACTGTTTTTT. Translating it yields CASSLAGQYNEKLFF.

The chain has TRBV4-2 and TRBJ1-3; no clear D. The germline gives CDR1 LGHNA, CDR2 YNFKEQ. Trimming cost V 0 bases and J 2 bases, with 8 bases left between them. CDR3 size: 15 residues. The CDR3 DNA is TGTGCCAGCAGCCAAGACAGGAGGGCTGGAAACACCATATATTTT. Translation: CASSQDRRAGNTIYF.

This chain links TRBV12-3 or TRBV12-4 with TRBJ1-3; 9 positions match TRBD1. The junction had 7 bases not matched to a gene; V was cut back by 6 bases and J by 4 bases. This CDR3 contains 15 residues. CDR3 DNA sequence: TGTGCCAGCAGGTTACAGGGGGCGGCCGGAAACACCATATATTTT. Amino acid sequence: CASRLQGAAGNTIYF.

This clonotype came up a few times. The DNA of the CDR3 is TGCAGTGCTGGGGCCGGGGTGTTTCCATCCGATGAGCAGTTCTTC. Its protein product is CSAGAGVFPSDEQFF. V usage is TRBV20-1 and J usage is TRBJ2-1; D is tentatively TRBD1 or TRBD2 (5 bases each). CDR1 is DFQATT, CDR2 SNEGSKA, per germline (reference sequence). V was cut by 5 bases and J by 8 bases, with 22 bases left in between. The CDR3 spans 15 residues.

This clonotype has more than one count but fewer than ten. The J gene is TRBJ2-1, the V gene TRBV7-8, with 10 bases identical to TRBD2. The CDR3 has 17 amino acids. Germline V lookup: CDR1 SGHVS, CDR2 FQNEAQ. V shed 4 bases, J shed 10 bases, and the junction held 16 bases outside the gene matches. The CDR3 is CASSSLPRLAGVGEQFF. CDR3 nucleotide sequence: TGTGCCAGCAGCTCCCTCCCACGGCTAGCGGGAGTGGGGGAGCAGTTCTTC.

V usage is TRBV14 and J usage is TRBJ2-1; unclear D gene. The V gene lost 0 bases and the J gene lost 8 bases, with 11 bases spanning the gap. The CDR3 spans 14 residues. Looked up from germline, CDR1 is SGHDN and CDR2 is FVKESK. The CDR3 DNA reads TGTGCCAGCAGCCAAGAAGCCGAGACCGATGAGCAGTTCTTC. Encoded protein: CASSQEAETDEQFF. The full variable domain, in which reference TRBV14 and TRBJ2-1 provide the parts outside the CDR3, is EAGVTQFPSHSVIEKGQTVTLRCDPISGHDNLYWYRRVMGKEIKFLLHFVKESKQDESGMPNNRFLAERTGGTYSTLKVQPAELEDSGVYFCASSQEAETDEQFFGPGTRLTVL.

The chain links TRBV7-2 to TRBJ2-7; 7 bases map to TRBD1. The CDR3 totals 13 residues. Trimming removed 1 base from V and 7 bases from J; junction bases left unmatched: 4. Germline V gene sequence: CDR1 SGHTA, CDR2 FQGNSA. CDR3 nucleotides: TGTGCCAGCAGCTTAGTGACAGGGCGTGAGCAGTACTTC. It codes for CASSLVTGREQYF.

This chain joins TRBV27 and TRBJ2-7; D is unresolved. Between the trimmed V and J ends, which lost 6 bases and 3 bases, there was a span of 9 bases. This CDR3 has 12 amino acids. CDR1 and CDR2 from the germline V gene are MNHEY and SMNVEV (reference sequence). CDR3 nucleotides: TGTGCCAGCAGAGCGATTGACTACGAGCAGTACTTC. This codes for CASRAIDYEQYF.

The chain is built from TRBV5-1 and TRBJ2-2; TRBD2 might be the D (6 bases). CDR3 length equals 16 residues. Germline CDR1 SGHRS, CDR2 YFSETQ. V lost 4 bases to trimming and J lost 6 bases, with 19 bases between them. This CDR3 is CASSPQAGSGPGELFF. For the CDR3, the DNA is TGCGCCAGCAGCCCTCAGGCCGGCAGCGGGCCCGGGGAGCTGTTTTTT. Supplemented by reference TRBV5-1 and TRBJ2-2, the full variable domain reads KAGVTQTPRYLIKTRGQQVTLSCSPISGHRSVSWYQQTPGQGLQFLFEYFSETQRNKGNFPGRFSGRQFSNSRSEMNVSTLELGDSALYLCASSPQAGSGPGELFFGEGSRLTVL.

This clonotype was detected ten times or more. The chain joins TRBV18 to TRBJ2-1; 8 bases are a match to TRBD1. CDR1 and CDR2 from the germline V gene are KGHSH and LQKENI. The junction had 8 bases not matched to a gene; V was cut back by 1 base and J by 0 bases. The CDR3 totals 18 residues. CDR3 in amino acids: CASSPRAGGTASYNEQFF. The DNA for the CDR3 is TGTGCCAGCTCACCACGGGCAGGGGGCACGGCCTCCTACAATGAGCAGTTCTTC.

The chain combines TRBV3-1 with TRBJ2-1; D gene ambiguous. CDR1 and CDR2 from the germline V gene are LGHDT and YNNKEL (reference sequence). This CDR3 contains 14 residues. Deletions cut 6 bases from V and 6 bases from J, with 15 bases between. CDR3 DNA sequence: TGTGCCAGCAGATCCCGCCGGGCAGGCAATGAGCAGTTCTTC. Its protein is CASRSRRAGNEQFF.

A few counts support this clonotype. The V call is TRBV20-1, the J call TRBJ2-1; 10 nucleotides line up with TRBD2. Germline trimming cut 6 bases from V and 8 bases from J; bases unmatched to any gene: 4. The CDR3 has 12 amino acids. Per germline, CDR1 DFQATT and CDR2 SNEGSKA (reference sequence). The DNA of the CDR3 is TGCAGTGCCGAGCGGGAGGGACATGAGCAGTTCTTC. It codes for CSAEREGHEQFF.

This chain joins TRBV7-2 and TRBJ2-3; 8 positions match TRBD1. The CDR3 spans 14 residues. Germline CDR1 is SGHTA and CDR2 is FQGNSA. The V and J ends lost 9 bases and 6 bases, in that order; junction bases with no gene match: 11. As DNA, the CDR3 is TGTGCCAGTTGGGGGGCAGGGGGCCGGGATACGCAGTATTTT. Translating it yields CASWGAGGRDTQYF.

There are many counts of this clonotype. The J gene is TRBJ2-7, the V gene TRBV10-3; D possibly corresponds to TRBD1 (5 bases). V gave up 7 bases and J gave up 2 bases, with 12 bases separating them. The CDR3 length is 13 residues. CDR1 ENHRY and CDR2 SYGVKD come from the germline V gene. The CDR3 is CAINPGLTYEQYF. The DNA of the CDR3 is TGTGCCATCAATCCAGGGCTAACCTACGAGCAGTACTTC.

In this sample, this clonotype turned up a few times. The rearrangement uses TRBV12-3 or TRBV12-4 and TRBJ2-3; D is possibly TRBD1 (5 bases). Trimming removed 2 bases from V and 5 bases from J, with 14 bases in between. CDR3 length equals 15 residues. The CDR3 sequence is CASSLWSGRKDTQYF. In DNA, the CDR3 is TGTGCCAGCAGTTTATGGTCAGGGCGGAAAGATACGCAGTATTTT.

This clonotype has just a few counts. This chain connects TRBV29-1 to TRBJ1-1; D gene ambiguous. CDR3 length: 14 amino acids. Germline-derived CDR1 and CDR2 are SQVTM and ANQGSEA. The germline V and J ends were trimmed by 7 bases and 5 bases, with 20 bases remaining between them. This CDR3 is CSAARQDWGTEAFF. As DNA, the CDR3 is TGCAGCGCCGCAAGGCAGGATTGGGGAACTGAAGCTTTCTTT.

As DNA, the CDR3 is TGCAGTGCTAGAGGGTCGGGAGGGGTCGATGAGCAGTTCTTC. It encodes CSARGSGGVDEQFF. The chain links TRBV20-1 to TRBJ2-1; the match to TRBD2 covers 8 bases. Unmatched junction bases numbered 7, after V lost 1 base and J lost 8 bases. This CDR3 is 14 amino acids long. CDR1 and CDR2 from the germline V gene are DFQATT and SNEGSKA (reference sequence).

This clonotype was observed at least ten times. The CDR3 protein is CASGLVPGRRTDTQYF. The DNA of the CDR3 is TGTGCTAGTGGTTTGGTCCCGGGACGGAGGACAGATACGCAGTATTTT. This rearrangement joins TRBV12-5 to TRBJ2-3, with D possibly called TRBD1 or TRBD2 (5 bases each). The length of the CDR3 is 16 residues. V shed 0 bases and J shed 3 bases, with 13 bases lying between them. Germline V gives CDR1 LGHNT, CDR2 FRNRAP. The full variable domain, completed using reference TRBV12-5 and TRBJ2-3, is DARVTQTPRHKVTEMGQEVTMRCQPILGHNTVFWYRQTMMQGLELLAYFRNRAPLDDSGMPKDRFSAEMPDATLATLKIQPSEPRDSAVYFCASGLVPGRRTDTQYFGPGTRLTVL.

This clonotype was detected ten times or more. The V gene is TRBV25-1, the J gene TRBJ1-4, with D tentatively TRBD1 (5 bases). This CDR3 comprises 13 residues. CDR1 is MGHDK, CDR2 SYGVNS, per germline. The ends were cut back, 3 bases at V and 7 bases at J, with 9 bases in the middle. The CDR3 sequence is CASSEYGGEKLFF. The DNA for the CDR3 is TGTGCCAGCAGTGAGTACGGGGGTGAAAAACTGTTTTTT.

This clonotype came up a few times. The CDR3 protein is CSATTWGRGYNSPLHF. The CDR3 coding sequence is TGCAGTGCTACCACCTGGGGCAGGGGTTATAATTCACCCCTCCACTTT. This chain joins TRBV20-1 and TRBJ1-6, with a tentative D call TRBD1 (6 bases). The CDR3 sequence is 16 residues long. Germline V gene lookup returns CDR1 DFQATT and CDR2 SNEGSKA (reference sequence). Trimming removed 4 bases from V and 4 bases from J, with 17 bases in between.

This clonotype was detected only a few times. V and J are TRBV19 and TRBJ2-1; 9 nucleotides align to TRBD2. Germline loops: CDR1 LNHDA, CDR2 SQIVND (reference sequence). This CDR3 region has 15 residues. The trim removed 6 bases at V and 8 bases at J, leaving 11 bases unmatched. This CDR3 reads CASSNPGTSTHEQFF. CDR3 bases: TGTGCCAGTAGCAACCCCGGGACTAGCACCCATGAGCAGTTCTTC. The full variable domain, rest sourced from reference TRBV19 and TRBJ2-1, is DGGITQSPKYLFRKEGQNVTLSCEQNLNHDAMYWYRQDPGQGLRLIYYSQIVNDFQKGDIAEGYSVSREKKESFPLTVTSAQKNPTAFYLCASSNPGTSTHEQFFGPGTRLTVL.

This clonotype was observed a handful of times. The rearrangement uses TRBV27 and TRBJ2-7, with D perhaps TRBD2 (6 bases). Trimming shortened V by 6 bases and J by 0 bases, and 18 bases separated the two germline ends. Per germline, CDR1 MNHEY and CDR2 SMNVEV (reference sequence). This CDR3 comprises 16 residues. CDR3 loop: CASRSGSSPFSYEQYF. The CDR3 DNA reads as TGTGCCAGCAGAAGCGGGTCATCCCCTTTCTCCTACGAGCAGTACTTC.

The sample holds a few counts of this clonotype. The rearrangement joins TRBV28 to TRBJ1-1; possible D gene TRBD1, 6 bases. The CDR3 consists of 16 residues. CDR1 and CDR2 from the germline V gene are MDHEN and SYDVKM. V gave up 6 bases and J gave up 1 base, with 18 bases separating them. CDR3 in DNA: TGTGCCAGCAGCCCACAGGGTTTGAGTTGGAACACTGAAGCTTTCTTT. Its translation is CASSPQGLSWNTEAFF.

The rearrangement joins TRBV20-1 to TRBJ2-7, with 9 nucleotides matching TRBD1. Losses at the gene ends were 4 bases for V and 2 bases for J; bases not matched to a gene: 12. Germline assignment: CDR1 DFQATT and CDR2 SNEGSKA (reference sequence). The CDR3 totals 16 residues. The CDR3 DNA reads TGCAGTGCTAAACCCCCACGGGGACAGGGAACCTACGAGCAGTACTTC. This encodes CSAKPPRGQGTYEQYF.

The chain recombines TRBV7-9 with TRBJ2-2; 9 positions agree with TRBD1. This CDR3 has 16 residues. The V gene's germline CDR1 is SEHNR and CDR2 FQNEAQ (reference sequence). The V gene end was trimmed by 5 bases and the J gene end by 3 bases; junction bases not matched to a gene: 7. In DNA, the CDR3 is TGTGCCAGCAGCCATAGACAGGGGGTCGACACCGGGGAGCTGTTTTTT. It codes for CASSHRQGVDTGELFF.

J is TRBJ1-1 and V is TRBV6-5; TRBD1 agrees at 7 bases. V lost 2 bases to trimming and J lost 1 base; unmatched junction nucleotides: 4. From germline, CDR1 is MNHEY and CDR2 SVGAGI. The CDR3 is 15 amino acids. This CDR3 reads CASSYGTAQNTEAFF. The CDR3 DNA follows: TGTGCCAGCAGTTACGGGACAGCCCAGAACACTGAAGCTTTCTTT.

In its sample, this clonotype was seen a few times. This chain connects TRBV10-1 to TRBJ2-7; 10 bases agree with TRBD1. V shed 3 bases and J 3 bases; nucleotides not matched to a gene: 11. CDR3 size: 17 residues. Germline CDR1 WNHNN, CDR2 SYGVQD (reference sequence). CDR3 sequence reads: CASSDLAGTGALYEQYF. For the CDR3, the DNA is TGCGCCAGCAGTGATCTCGCCGGGACAGGGGCCCTCTACGAGCAGTACTTC.